A selection of T cell receptor beta chains follows, all from one sample in a study of T cells after yellow fever vaccination. TCRdb reprocessed the 5' RACE reads via MiXCR and lists one record per CDR3 protein. The table records approximately 250,000 distinct CDR3 sequences, 3.6% of them present only once. Material: PBMCs, obtained 15 days after the yellow fever booster vaccination. The receptors come from a man aged 18 to 29 who received the YFV17D yellow fever vaccine. The CDR3 runs from the conserved cysteine through the conserved F or W. The D gene is left open where the match is weak. Clone size is stated in some rows and not others, as once, few, many or a class when expanded.

v_gene,d_gene,j_gene,abundance,CDR3nt,CDR3aa
TRBV11-2,TRBD1,TRBJ2-4,many,TGTGCCAGCAGCCGTGGGGACAGGGGCGAAAACATTCAGTACTTC,CASSRGDRGENIQYF
TRBV29-1,NA,TRBJ2-7,many,TGCAGCGTTGACCGGGACGGATACGAGCAGTACTTC,CSVDRDGYEQYF
TRBV30,TRBD2,TRBJ2-7,NA,TGTGCCTGGAGTTGGAGCGGGGGCTACGAGCAGTACTTC,CAWSWSGGYEQYF
TRBV6-1,NA,TRBJ2-5,many,TGTGCCAGCAGCCTTCATTGGGAGACCCAGTACTTC,CASSLHWETQYF
TRBV5-6,NA,TRBJ1-5,many,TGTGCCAGCAGCCCCCGGTATGATCCTCCCCAGCATTTT,CASSPRYDPPQHF
TRBV3-1,NA,TRBJ1-4,many,TGTGCCAGCAGCCCTATCGGGAGGGAAAAACTGTTTTTT,CASSPIGREKLFF
TRBV6-5,NA,TRBJ1-4,NA,TGTGCCAGCAGCCACAGGAGTTTTAATGAAAAACTGTTTTTT,CASSHRSFNEKLFF
TRBV5-6,NA,TRBJ2-1,many,TGTGCCAGCAGCTTAGTGGGAGGCTATGGCTACAATGAGCAGTTCTTC,CASSLVGGYGYNEQFF
TRBV29-1,TRBD1,TRBJ2-2,many,TGCAGCGCCAGATACAGGACAGGCTTAACCGGGGAGCTGTTTTTT,CSARYRTGLTGELFF
TRBV7-8,NA,TRBJ1-2,many,TGTGCCAGCAGCTTAGCTGGGCAGGGTAACTATGGCTACACCTTC,CASSLAGQGNYGYTF
TRBV3-1,TRBD1,TRBJ2-7,many,TGTGCCAGCAGCCAAGGCCCCACAGGGGGCTACGAGCAGTACTTC,CASSQGPTGGYEQYF
TRBV5-4,NA,TRBJ2-1,few,TGTGCCACCCAGGACAGTACGCGCAATGAGCAGTTCTTC,CATQDSTRNEQFF
TRBV7-6,TRBD2,TRBJ2-1,many,TGTGCCAGCAGCTTTGGCCCGAGCGGGGATTCCTACAATGAGCAGTTCTTC,CASSFGPSGDSYNEQFF
TRBV29-1,NA,TRBJ1-5,many,TGCAGCGTTGCCCCGGACATGGGGGGCCTGCAGCATTTT,CSVAPDMGGLQHF
TRBV29-1,NA,TRBJ1-2,many,TGCAGCGTTGAGAACAGGGACAACTATGGCTACACCTTC,CSVENRDNYGYTF
TRBV10-1,NA,TRBJ2-7,many,TGCGCCAGCAGTGAGCGCCCAGGGGACGAGCAGTACTTC,CASSERPGDEQYF
TRBV19,NA,TRBJ2-7,many,TGTGCCAGTAGTATAACCGGCAGCTCCTACGAGCAGTACTTC,CASSITGSSYEQYF
TRBV15,NA,TRBJ2-6,many,TGTGCCACCAGCAGAGTGGATTCTGGGGCCAACGTCCTGACTTTC,CATSRVDSGANVLTF
TRBV19,NA,TRBJ1-1,few,TGTGCCAGTAATACAGACAGGAACACTGAAGCTTTCTTT,CASNTDRNTEAFF
TRBV7-8,NA,TRBJ1-1,many,TGTGCCAGCAGCTTAAGGGGGGGGTCCTACAATACTCCGAACACTGAAGCTTTCTTT,CASSLRGGSYNTPNTEAFF
TRBV7-2,NA,TRBJ1-4,many,TGTGCCAGCAGCCACGGGACAATTACAACTAATGAAAAACTGTTTTTT,CASSHGTITTNEKLFF
TRBV12-3/TRBV12-4,TRBD1,TRBJ1-1,many,TGTGCCAGCAGTCCACCCAGGGGGCGAAACACTGAAGCTTTCTTT,CASSPPRGRNTEAFF
TRBV6-1,TRBD1,TRBJ2-7,many,TGTGCCAGCAGTGAAACGGGACAGGGCTACGAGCAGTACTTC,CASSETGQGYEQYF
TRBV7-9,NA,TRBJ2-5,many,TGTGCCAGCAGCCTTAGACAGGATCAAGAGACCCAGTACTTC,CASSLRQDQETQYF
TRBV20-1,NA,TRBJ2-7,many,TGCAGTGCTAGAGACTCACAGGAACGGGACGGTTTACCTTACGAGCAGTACTTC,CSARDSQERDGLPYEQYF